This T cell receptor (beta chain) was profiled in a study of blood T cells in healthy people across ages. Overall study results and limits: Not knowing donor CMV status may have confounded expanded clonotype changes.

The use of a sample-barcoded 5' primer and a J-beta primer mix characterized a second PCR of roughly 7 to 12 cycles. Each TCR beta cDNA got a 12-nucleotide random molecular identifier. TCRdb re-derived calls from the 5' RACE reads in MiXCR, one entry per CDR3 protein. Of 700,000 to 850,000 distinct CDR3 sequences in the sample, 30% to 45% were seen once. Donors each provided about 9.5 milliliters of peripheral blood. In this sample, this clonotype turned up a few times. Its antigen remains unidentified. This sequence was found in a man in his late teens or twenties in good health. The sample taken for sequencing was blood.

The DNA for the CDR3 is TGCGCCAGCAGCCAAGGAACCGTTCGGGGGAGAGATACGCAGTATTTT. It translates to CASSQGTVRGRDTQYF. V is TRBV4-3 and J is TRBJ2-3; D might be TRBD2 (6 bases). Germline CDR1 is LGHNA and CDR2 is YSLEER. This CDR3 contains 16 residues. V gave up 1 base and J gave up 5 bases, with 16 bases separating them.